What follows are 22 T cell receptor beta chains derived from one specimen sequenced in a study of T-cell memory formation after mild COVID-19. One entry per CDR3 protein, called by TCRdb with MiXCR from the 5' RACE reads. The sample includes around 510,000 distinct CDR3 sequences, about 20% seen only once; the top ten take about 8.7%. What was sequenced was PBMCs or a T cell subset sorted from them (not recorded which). The receptor source for this set is an adult woman who had mild COVID-19 (a few samples of this study predate the infection). Cell type and time point are not known.

The CDR3 loop reads CSAREARASNYGYTF. For the CDR3, the DNA is TGCAGTGCTAGAGAGGCTAGGGCCAGTAACTATGGCTACACCTTC. The chain joins TRBV20-1 to TRBJ1-2; D is uncertain. Per the germline V gene, CDR1 is DFQATT and CDR2 is SNEGSKA (reference sequence). The CDR3 is made up of 15 amino acids. The ends were cut back, 0 bases at V and 1 base at J, with 12 bases in the middle.

The CDR3 coding sequence is TGTGCCAGCAGCCAAGGGACAGTAAATTCACCCCTCCACTTT. Its protein product is CASSQGTVNSPLHF. The chain carries TRBV14 and TRBJ1-6; perhaps TRBD1 as D (6 bases). V lost 1 base and J 7 bases, leaving 8 bases between the germline ends. There are 14 residues in the CDR3. CDR1 and CDR2 from the germline V gene are SGHDN and FVKESK. The full variable domain, in which reference TRBV14 and TRBJ1-6 provide the parts outside the CDR3, is EAGVTQFPSHSVIEKGQTVTLRCDPISGHDNLYWYRRVMGKEIKFLLHFVKESKQDESGMPNNRFLAERTGGTYSTLKVQPAELEDSGVYFCASSQGTVNSPLHFGNGTRLTVT.

V usage is TRBV14 and J usage is TRBJ1-1; the D is unclear. Trimming removed 1 base at V and 7 bases at J, with 7 bases between. The CDR3 is 12 amino acids. Germline V gene lookup returns CDR1 SGHDN and CDR2 FVKESK. For the CDR3, the DNA is TGTGCCAGCAGCCAAGTTATTGGTGAAGCTTTCTTT. It specifies CASSQVIGEAFF.

This clonotype appeared a single time. The genes are TRBV21-1 and TRBJ2-5; the table's TRBD2 call for D was not verified on the DNA. TRBV21-1 is assigned pseudogene status. CDR3 length: 14 residues. Written as DNA, the CDR3 is TGTGCCAGCAGCAATCACAGTCACCGGGAGACCCAGTACTTC. Translation gives CASSNHSHRETQYF.

In its sample, this clonotype was seen a few times. V is TRBV7-9 and J is TRBJ2-3, with 9 bases that match TRBD2. The germline V gene encodes CDR1 SEHNR and CDR2 FQNEAQ (reference sequence). The CDR3 contains 16 residues. The junction had 4 bases not matched to a gene; V was cut back by 1 base and J by 2 bases. CDR3 bases: TGTGCCAGCAGCTTAGAAGGCGGGGGGGCCACAGATACGCAGTATTTT. It translates to CASSLEGGGATDTQYF.

CDR3 sequence (DNA): TGTGCCAGCAGTTACCCCGCCGGGGCAGGGGACACCTACGAGCAGTACTTC. The encoded protein is CASSYPAGAGDTYEQYF. The V gene is TRBV6-6, the J gene TRBJ2-7, with D possibly matching TRBD1 (6 bases). The CDR3 is 17 residues long. Germline CDR1 MNHNY, CDR2 SVGAGI (reference sequence). Trimming took 2 bases from V and 2 from J, leaving 19 bases between them.

This clonotype came up a few times. The chain uses TRBV6-5 and TRBJ2-7, with 7 bases identical to TRBD2. CDR1 and CDR2 from the germline V gene are MNHEY and SVGAGI. The V gene end was trimmed by 6 bases and the J gene end by 3 bases; junction bases not matched to a gene: 11. This CDR3 has 15 amino acids. The CDR3 DNA follows: TGTGCCAGCAGAGCCGAGGGACTACTTAACTACGAGCAGTACTTC. As protein: CASRAEGLLNYEQYF.

A few counts support this clonotype. This chain connects TRBV6-2 or TRBV6-3 to TRBJ1-2; weak D call: TRBD1 (5 bases). Trimming pared 0 bases from V and 6 bases from J, leaving 11 bases between. CDR1 is MNHEY and CDR2 is SVGEGT in the germline V gene. CDR3 length equals 14 residues. CDR3 nucleotides: TGTGCCAGCAGTTACTCGGCAGGGCTTGATGGCTACACCTTC. It translates to CASSYSAGLDGYTF.

This clonotype was counted only a few times. The chain carries TRBV14 and TRBJ1-2; D is undetermined. Germline loops: CDR1 SGHDN, CDR2 FVKESK. The V gene lost 2 bases and the J gene lost 1 base, with 8 bases spanning the gap. This CDR3 is 14 amino acids long. CDR3 sequence reads: CASSQRTYNYGYTF. The CDR3 nucleotides are TGTGCCAGCAGCCAAAGGACCTATAACTATGGCTACACCTTC.

At least ten counts were recorded for this clonotype. The CDR3, as DNA: TGTGCCAGCAGCTTAGCGGGCAGGACGGCCGGGGAGCTGTTTTTT. Translation gives CASSLAGRTAGELFF. The V gene is TRBV7-9, the J gene TRBJ2-2; D is uncertain. The length of the CDR3 is 15 residues. V was shortened by 0 bases and J by 6 bases, with 11 bases between the two germline ends. Germline V CDR1 and CDR2: SEHNR, FQNEAQ (reference sequence).

Only a few counts were recorded for this clonotype. The rearrangement uses TRBV6-6 and TRBJ2-7; 7 bases line up with TRBD1. Germline lookup yields CDR1 MNHNY and CDR2 SVGAGI (reference sequence). This CDR3 has 18 amino acids. Unmatched junction bases numbered 12, after V lost 0 bases and J lost 1 base. The CDR3 loop is CASSYSFSRDRQSYEQYF. The CDR3 DNA reads as TGTGCCAGCAGTTACTCGTTTTCTCGGGACAGACAGTCCTACGAGCAGTACTTC.

This clonotype was seen only a few times. CDR3 sequence (DNA): TGTGCCAGCAGTTTCGGGACGAGCGTAAGAGACGAGCAGTACTTC. This gives the protein CASSFGTSVRDEQYF. V and J are TRBV12-3 or TRBV12-4 and TRBJ2-7; D is perhaps TRBD1 or TRBD2 (5 bases each). This CDR3 comprises 15 residues. V was shortened by 3 bases and J by 5 bases, with 17 bases between the two germline ends.

V and J are TRBV14 and TRBJ2-3, with TRBD2 identical over 9 bases. CDR3 length equals 15 residues. Germline CDR1 reads SGHDN; CDR2 reads FVKESK. With 3 bases clipped from V and 8 bases from J, the junction kept 9 bases outside the gene matches. The CDR3 spells CASSQLAGLGRTQYF. The CDR3 bases are TGTGCCAGCAGCCAGCTAGCGGGGCTTGGCCGTACGCAGTATTTT. Full variable domain (rest looked up from reference TRBV14 and TRBJ2-3): EAGVTQFPSHSVIEKGQTVTLRCDPISGHDNLYWYRRVMGKEIKFLLHFVKESKQDESGMPNNRFLAERTGGTYSTLKVQPAELEDSGVYFCASSQLAGLGRTQYFGPGTRLTVL.

The chain couples TRBV7-9 to TRBJ2-3, with D perhaps TRBD2 (5 bases). The germline V gene encodes CDR1 SEHNR and CDR2 FQNEAQ (reference sequence). The CDR3 has 17 residues. Trimming shortened V by 0 bases and J by 3 bases, and 16 bases separated the two germline ends. The CDR3: CASSLALTLGSTDTQYF. For the CDR3, the DNA is TGTGCCAGCAGCTTAGCCCTCACCCTTGGGAGTACAGATACGCAGTATTTT.

For the CDR3, the DNA is TGTGCCAGCAGCTTAGACGGGGATTCGGGCAATCAGCCCCAGCATTTT. This sequence encodes CASSLDGDSGNQPQHF. The V call is TRBV7-9, the J call TRBJ1-5; no reliable D call. Germline lookup yields CDR1 SEHNR and CDR2 FQNEAQ (reference sequence). Trimming removed 1 base from V and 2 bases from J, with 12 bases in between. The CDR3 contains 16 residues.

This clonotype was observed a handful of times. The gene calls are TRBV7-2 and TRBJ2-5, with 7 positions matching TRBD2. This CDR3 is 13 amino acids long. V shed 5 bases, J shed 4 bases, and the junction held 4 bases outside the gene matches. Germline V CDR1 and CDR2: SGHTA, FQGNSA. The CDR3 sequence: CASSGRAGETQYF. CDR3 bases: TGTGCCAGCAGCGGGAGGGCCGGAGAGACCCAGTACTTC.

This clonotype was observed a few times. This chain joins TRBV6-1 and TRBJ2-7; 7 bases are a match to TRBD2. V shed 3 bases and J 4 bases; nucleotides not matched to a gene: 9. The CDR3 has 15 residues. CDR1 and CDR2 (germline): MNHNS, SASEGT. This CDR3 is CASSEGGDLNYEQYF. Written as DNA, the CDR3 is TGTGCCAGCAGTGAGGGGGGGGACCTAAATTACGAGCAGTACTTC.

This clonotype has just a few counts. This chain links TRBV7-9 with TRBJ2-5; D is ambiguous. The CDR3 is made up of 12 amino acids. Per the germline V gene, CDR1 is SEHNR and CDR2 is FQNEAQ (reference sequence). V lost 3 bases and J 7 bases, leaving 9 bases between the germline ends. CDR3: CASSFNSGTQYF. The CDR3 region has the DNA TGTGCCAGCAGCTTCAACTCGGGGACCCAGTACTTC.

The genes are TRBV3-1 and TRBJ2-3; the match to TRBD2 covers 9 bases. V was pared by 4 bases and J by 6 bases, with 5 bases of the junction left unmatched. This CDR3 region has 14 residues. In germline, CDR1 is LGHDT, CDR2 YNNKEL (reference sequence). The CDR3, as DNA: TGTGCCAGCAGCCTCGTAGCGGGGGTGGATACGCAGTATTTT. Protein: CASSLVAGVDTQYF.

This clonotype was seen more than once but under ten times. The J gene is TRBJ2-1, the V gene TRBV24-1; 11 nucleotides agree with TRBD2. Germline V lookup: CDR1 KGHDR, CDR2 SFDVKD. V shed 3 bases and J 1 base; nucleotides not matched to a gene: 7. This CDR3 has 18 residues. CDR3 nucleotides: TGTGCCACCAGTGATGGTCCTACTAGCGGGGGATCCTACAATGAGCAGTTCTTC. This translates into CATSDGPTSGGSYNEQFF.

The sample holds a few counts of this clonotype. The chain uses TRBV11-2 and TRBJ2-3, with D perhaps matching TRBD1 or TRBD2 (5 bases each). The V end lost 5 bases, the J end lost 4 bases, and 16 bases lay between the germline ends. The CDR3 is 15 amino acids. Germline V gene data show CDR1 as SGHAT and CDR2 as FQNNGV. CDR3 DNA: TGTGCCAGCAGCCCCCGGGGCCTCGGGCCAGATACGCAGTATTTT. Translated: CASSPRGLGPDTQYF.

This clonotype was counted between two and nine times. CDR3 in DNA: TGTGCCAGCAGCCCCCCCTGGGGGGAGAGCACAGATACGCAGTATTTT. It specifies CASSPPWGESTDTQYF. The chain recombines TRBV14 with TRBJ2-3; possible D gene TRBD2, 6 bases. Germline lookup yields CDR1 SGHDN and CDR2 FVKESK. Trimming left V 4 bases short and J 0 bases short, with 14 bases between. The CDR3 has 16 residues.